This passage covers 2 T cell receptor beta chains from one sample sequenced in a study of blood T cell repertoires in COVID-19. TCRdb's copy holds only in-frame clones and misses some; the assay was immunoSEQ multiplex PCR. Here the sample spans about 80,000 clones, 65% to 85% being singletons. The sample was peripheral blood. The receptors originated from a man in his 70s with active or convalescent COVID-19.

This clone was seen more than once but under ten times. V is TRBV28 and J is TRBJ1-5; no firm D call. The ends were cut back, 6 bases at V and 4 bases at J, with 16 bases in the middle. The CDR3 runs to 15 residues. CDR1 and CDR2 (germline): MDHEN, SYDVKM. CDR3 nucleotides: TGTGCCAGCAGCTTTGGTCCCACTAAGAATCAGCCCCAGCATTTT. It codes for CASSFGPTKNQPQHF.

This clone was seen a handful of times. The chain carries TRBV28 and TRBJ2-5, with TRBD1 matching over 9 bases. Germline V gives CDR1 MDHEN, CDR2 SYDVKM. V was clipped by 4 bases and J by 5 bases; unmatched bases: 8. This CDR3 has 15 residues. CDR3 nucleotide sequence: TGTGCCAGCAGTTCCGGGACAGGGTGGCAGGAGACCCAGTACTTC. It encodes CASSSGTGWQETQYF.